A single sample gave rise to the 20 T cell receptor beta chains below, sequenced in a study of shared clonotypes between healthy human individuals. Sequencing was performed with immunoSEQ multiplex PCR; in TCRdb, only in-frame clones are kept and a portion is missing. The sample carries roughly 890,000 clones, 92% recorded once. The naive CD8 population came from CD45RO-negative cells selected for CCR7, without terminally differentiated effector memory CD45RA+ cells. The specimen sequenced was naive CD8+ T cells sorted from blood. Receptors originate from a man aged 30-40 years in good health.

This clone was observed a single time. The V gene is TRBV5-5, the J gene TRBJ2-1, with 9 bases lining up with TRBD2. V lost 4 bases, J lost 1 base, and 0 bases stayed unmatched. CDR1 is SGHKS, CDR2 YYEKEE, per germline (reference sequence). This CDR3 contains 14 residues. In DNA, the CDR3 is TGTGCCAGCAGCACTAGCGGGTCCTACAATGAGCAGTTCTTC. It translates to CASSTSGSYNEQFF. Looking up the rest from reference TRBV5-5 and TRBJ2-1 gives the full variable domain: DAGVTQSPTHLIKTRGQQVTLRCSPISGHKSVSWYQQVLGQGPQFIFQYYEKEERGRGNFPDRFSARQFPNYSSELNVNALLLGDSALYLCASSTSGSYNEQFFGPGTRLTVL.

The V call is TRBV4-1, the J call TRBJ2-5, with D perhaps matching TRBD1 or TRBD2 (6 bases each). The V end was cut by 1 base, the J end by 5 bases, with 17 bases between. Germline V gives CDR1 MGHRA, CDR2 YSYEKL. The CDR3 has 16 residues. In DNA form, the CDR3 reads TGCGCCAGCAGCCAAGGGTACGGGGGCGCCTACGAGACCCAGTACTTC. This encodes CASSQGYGGAYETQYF.

CDR3 coding DNA: TGTGCCAGCAGTGATAATACAGGGGACAATGAGCAGTTCTTC. Residues: CASSDNTGDNEQFF. The J gene is TRBJ2-1, the V gene TRBV25-1; TRBD1 matches 7 bases. Trimming took 3 bases from V and 5 from J; bases not matched to a gene: 4. CDR1 is MGHDK, CDR2 SYGVNS, per germline. The CDR3 has 14 residues.

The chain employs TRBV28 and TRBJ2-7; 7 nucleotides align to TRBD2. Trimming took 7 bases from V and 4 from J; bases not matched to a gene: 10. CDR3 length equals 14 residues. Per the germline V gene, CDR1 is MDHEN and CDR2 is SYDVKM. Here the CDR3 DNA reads TGTGCCAGCAAGGGCGGGAGTGTGATGTACGAGCAGTACTTC. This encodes CASKGGSVMYEQYF.

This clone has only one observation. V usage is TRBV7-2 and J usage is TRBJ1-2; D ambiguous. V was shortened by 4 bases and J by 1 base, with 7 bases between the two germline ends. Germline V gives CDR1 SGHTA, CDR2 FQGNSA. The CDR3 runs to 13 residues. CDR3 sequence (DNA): TGTGCCAGCAGCTACGGGATTAACTATGGCTACACCTTC. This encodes CASSYGINYGYTF.

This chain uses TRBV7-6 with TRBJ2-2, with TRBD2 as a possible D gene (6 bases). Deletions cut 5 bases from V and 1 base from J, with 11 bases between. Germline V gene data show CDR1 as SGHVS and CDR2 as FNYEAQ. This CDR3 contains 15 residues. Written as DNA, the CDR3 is TGTGCCAGCAGCGTATTTAGCGGGAACACCGGGGAGCTGTTTTTT. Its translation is CASSVFSGNTGELFF. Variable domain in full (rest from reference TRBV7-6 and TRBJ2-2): GAGVSQSPRYKVTKRGQDVALRCDPISGHVSLYWYRQALGQGPEFLTYFNYEAQQDKSGLPNDRFSAERPEGSISTLTIQRTEQRDSAMYRCASSVFSGNTGELFFGEGSRLTVL.

This CDR3 reads CASSPRRTTSRAGELFF. CDR3 nucleotide sequence: TGTGCCAGCAGTCCGAGAAGAACGACTAGCCGGGCCGGGGAGCTGTTTTTT. The rearrangement joins TRBV28 to TRBJ2-2, with 7 bases fitting TRBD2. Germline loops: CDR1 MDHEN, CDR2 SYDVKM. With V trimmed by 5 bases and J by 6 bases, 15 bases remained unmatched. CDR3 length equals 17 residues.

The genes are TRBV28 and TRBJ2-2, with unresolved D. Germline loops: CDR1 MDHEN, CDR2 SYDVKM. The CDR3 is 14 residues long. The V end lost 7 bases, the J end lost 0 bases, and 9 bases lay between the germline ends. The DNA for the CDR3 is TGTGCCAGCAACCACGCTCCGAACACCGGGGAGCTGTTTTTT. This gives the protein CASNHAPNTGELFF.

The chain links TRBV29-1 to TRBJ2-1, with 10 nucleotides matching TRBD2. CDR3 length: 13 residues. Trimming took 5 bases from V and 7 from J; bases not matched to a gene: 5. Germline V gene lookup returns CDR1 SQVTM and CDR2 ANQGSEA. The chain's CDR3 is CSVTGLALNEQFF. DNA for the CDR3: TGCAGCGTTACGGGACTAGCGTTAAATGAGCAGTTCTTC.

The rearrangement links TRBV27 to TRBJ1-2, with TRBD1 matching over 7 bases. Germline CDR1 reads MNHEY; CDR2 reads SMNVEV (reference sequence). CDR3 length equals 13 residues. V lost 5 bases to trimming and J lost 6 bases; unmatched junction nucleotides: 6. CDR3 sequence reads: CASSDRAIDGYTF. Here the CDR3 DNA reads TGTGCCAGCAGTGACAGGGCAATCGATGGCTACACCTTC.

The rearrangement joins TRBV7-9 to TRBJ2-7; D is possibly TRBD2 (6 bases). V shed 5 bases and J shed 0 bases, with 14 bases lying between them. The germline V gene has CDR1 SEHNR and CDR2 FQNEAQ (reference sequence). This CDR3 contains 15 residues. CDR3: CASSPGSGLSYEQYF. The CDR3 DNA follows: TGTGCCAGCAGCCCGGGGTCGGGACTCTCCTACGAGCAGTACTTC.

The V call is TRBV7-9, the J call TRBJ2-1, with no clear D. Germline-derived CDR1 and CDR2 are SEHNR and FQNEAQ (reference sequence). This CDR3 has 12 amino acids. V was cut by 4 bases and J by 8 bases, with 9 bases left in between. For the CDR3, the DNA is TGTGCCAGCAGCTCCCAGGTGGATGAGCAGTTCTTC. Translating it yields CASSSQVDEQFF.

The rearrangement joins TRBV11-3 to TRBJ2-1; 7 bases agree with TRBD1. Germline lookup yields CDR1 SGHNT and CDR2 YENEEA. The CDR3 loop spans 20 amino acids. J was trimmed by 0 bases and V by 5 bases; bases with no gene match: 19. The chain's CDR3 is CASSAWDSSSGLVSYNEQFF. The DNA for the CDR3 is TGTGCCAGCAGCGCCTGGGACAGTTCATCGGGGCTGGTCTCCTACAATGAGCAGTTCTTC.

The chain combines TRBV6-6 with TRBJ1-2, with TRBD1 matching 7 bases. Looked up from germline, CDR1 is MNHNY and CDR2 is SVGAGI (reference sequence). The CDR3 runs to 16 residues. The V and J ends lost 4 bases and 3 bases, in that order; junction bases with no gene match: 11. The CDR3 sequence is CASSWVRQGGDYGYTF. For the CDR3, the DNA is TGTGCCAGCAGTTGGGTTCGACAGGGAGGTGACTATGGCTACACCTTC.

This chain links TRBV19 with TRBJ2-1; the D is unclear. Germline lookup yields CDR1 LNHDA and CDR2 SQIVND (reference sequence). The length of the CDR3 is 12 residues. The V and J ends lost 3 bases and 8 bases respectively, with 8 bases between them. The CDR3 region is CASSIWVDEQFF. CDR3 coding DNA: TGTGCCAGTAGTATCTGGGTGGATGAGCAGTTCTTC.

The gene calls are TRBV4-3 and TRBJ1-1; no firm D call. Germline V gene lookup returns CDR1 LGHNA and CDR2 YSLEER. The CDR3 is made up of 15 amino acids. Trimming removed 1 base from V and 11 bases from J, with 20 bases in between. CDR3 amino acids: CASSQGAGGSGLAFF. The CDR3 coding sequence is TGCGCCAGCAGCCAAGGGGCAGGAGGGAGTGGGTTGGCTTTCTTT.

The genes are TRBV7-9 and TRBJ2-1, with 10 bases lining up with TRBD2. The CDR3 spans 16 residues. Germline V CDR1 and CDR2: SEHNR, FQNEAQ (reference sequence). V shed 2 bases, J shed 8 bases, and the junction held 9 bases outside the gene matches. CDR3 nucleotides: TGTGCCAGCAGCTTAATCCGGACTAGCGGTGGGGATGAGCAGTTCTTC. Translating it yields CASSLIRTSGGDEQFF.

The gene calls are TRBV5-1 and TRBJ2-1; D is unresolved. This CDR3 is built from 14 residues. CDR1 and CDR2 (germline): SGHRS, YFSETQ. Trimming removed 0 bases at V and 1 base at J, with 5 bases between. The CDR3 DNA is TGCGCCAGCAGCTTGGGAGAGTCCTACAATGAGCAGTTCTTC. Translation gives CASSLGESYNEQFF.

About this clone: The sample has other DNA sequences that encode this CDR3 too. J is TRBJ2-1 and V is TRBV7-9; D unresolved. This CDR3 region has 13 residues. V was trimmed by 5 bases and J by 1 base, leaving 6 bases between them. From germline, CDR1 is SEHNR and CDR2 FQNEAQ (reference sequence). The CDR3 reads CASSPPSYNEQFF. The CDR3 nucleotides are TGTGCCAGCAGCCCCCCATCCTACAATGAGCAGTTCTTC.

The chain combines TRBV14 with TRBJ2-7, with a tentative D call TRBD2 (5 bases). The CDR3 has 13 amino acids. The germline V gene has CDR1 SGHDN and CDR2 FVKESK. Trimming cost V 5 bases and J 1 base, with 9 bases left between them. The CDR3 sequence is CASSIRDSYEQYF. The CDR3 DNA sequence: TGTGCCAGCAGCATCCGGGATTCCTACGAGCAGTACTTC.